These T cell receptor beta chains were read from a single sample in a study of radiotherapy plus CTLA-4 blockade in lung cancer. The method was immunoSEQ multiplex PCR; TCRdb's version includes in-frame clones alone and lacks a portion of them. This sample has some 77,000 clones, with about 86% found just once. The source was peripheral blood, collected from a patient treated with radiotherapy plus ipilimumab. The receptor source for this set is a human donor with non-small cell lung cancer who had a partial response to radiotherapy plus ipilimumab. Each CDR3 is given with its conserved first and last residue. Fields, in order: V gene, J gene, CDR3 protein.

v_gene: TRBV5-4
j_gene: TRBJ1-4
CDR3aa: CASSLASPGGALREKLFF

v_gene: TRBV7-7
j_gene: TRBJ2-1
CDR3aa: CASSQDRYNEQFF

v_gene: TRBV28
j_gene: TRBJ1-6
CDR3aa: CASSQRSKPLHF

v_gene: TRBV19
j_gene: TRBJ1-2
CDR3aa: CASSPGPSNYGYTF

v_gene: TRBV27
j_gene: TRBJ1-2
CDR3aa: CASSLLGTEDGYTF

v_gene: TRBV30
j_gene: TRBJ1-5
CDR3aa: CAWKGENDQPQHF

v_gene: TRBV28
j_gene: TRBJ1-5
CDR3aa: CASSLRREGSQPQHF

v_gene: TRBV6-5
j_gene: TRBJ1-1
CDR3aa: CAISRQPGGNTEAFF

v_gene: TRBV5-1
j_gene: TRBJ1-1
CDR3aa: CASSAGDSQRGAFF

v_gene: TRBV10-3
j_gene: TRBJ1-1
CDR3aa: CAITPAEGTEAFF

v_gene: TRBV4-1
j_gene: TRBJ2-1
CDR3aa: CASSRRSALEGTSGPTYNEQFF

v_gene: TRBV28
j_gene: TRBJ1-2
CDR3aa: CASSLVTNPSYGYTF

v_gene: TRBV7-6
j_gene: TRBJ2-7
CDR3aa: CASSFSTGGGYEQYF

v_gene: TRBV5-4
j_gene: TRBJ1-1
CDR3aa: CASSLDRVNTEAFF

v_gene: TRBV5-1
j_gene: TRBJ1-2
CDR3aa: CASSSGTGEATYGYTF

v_gene: TRBV9
j_gene: TRBJ2-3
CDR3aa: CASSVLGATDTQYF

v_gene: TRBV5-1
j_gene: TRBJ1-2
CDR3aa: CASSLDRASSGYTF

v_gene: TRBV10-1
j_gene: TRBJ2-7
CDR3aa: CASSESVGGAYEQYF